One and the same sample provided the 27 T cell receptor beta chains below, sequenced in a study of beta chain features in type 1 diabetes. Findings and caveats of the study: TCRB CDR3s were moderately but significantly shorter in Type 1 diabetes patients in all four CD4+ subsets.

For these receptors, no antigen is known. Expressed TCRB transcripts were sequenced because the isolated RNA had all been reverse transcribed beforehand. The method was immunoSEQ multiplex PCR; TCRdb's version includes in-frame clones alone and lacks a portion of them. The sample has 640,000 or so clones, 11% to 15% seen once. What was sequenced was naive CD4+ T cells from blood. Receptor source: a man between 18 and 35 years old with type 1 diabetes.

This clone was observed a few times. This chain uses TRBV2 with TRBJ1-1; D may be TRBD1 (5 bases). The V gene's germline CDR1 is SNHLY and CDR2 FYNNEI. The V gene lost 5 bases and the J gene lost 6 bases, with 10 bases spanning the gap. The CDR3 spans 12 residues. CDR3 in DNA: TGTGCCAGCAGTTTCAGGGTGGCTGAAGCTTTCTTT. Translating it yields CASSFRVAEAFF.

The chain combines TRBV30 with TRBJ2-1; a weak D match, TRBD2 (6 bases). CDR1 and CDR2 from the germline V gene are GTSNPN and SVGIG (reference sequence). This CDR3 comprises 16 residues. The germline V and J ends were trimmed by 0 bases and 0 bases, with 12 bases remaining between them. The CDR3 sequence is CAWSVGGGRSYNEQFF. CDR3 in DNA: TGTGCCTGGAGTGTGGGAGGCGGACGCTCCTACAATGAGCAGTTCTTC.

The V gene is TRBV4-2, the J gene TRBJ2-3, with D perhaps matching TRBD2 (6 bases). With 0 bases removed from V and 2 bases from J, the gap between germline ends came to 9 bases. This CDR3 spans 15 amino acids. CDR1 is LGHNA, CDR2 YNFKEQ, per germline. CDR3 in DNA: TGTGCCAGCAGCCAAGATGGCGGGGCCACAGATACGCAGTATTTT. Protein: CASSQDGGATDTQYF.

In its sample, this clone was seen a few times. The CDR3 loop reads CASHRGRWETQYF. DNA of the CDR3: TGTGCCTCCCACAGGGGGCGGTGGGAGACCCAGTACTTC. The chain is built from TRBV30 and TRBJ2-5; TRBD1 agrees at 9 bases. The CDR3 is 13 residues long. Germline V gene data show CDR1 as GTSNPN and CDR2 as SVGIG (reference sequence). V lost 7 bases and J lost 5; bases outside the gene matches: 8.

This chain links TRBV2 with TRBJ1-5; D perhaps matches TRBD1 (6 bases). The CDR3 has 13 amino acids. Trimming left V 10 bases short and J 7 bases short, with 17 bases between. Per the germline V gene, CDR1 is SNHLY and CDR2 is FYNNEI. CDR3 in DNA: TGTGCCATTACCAGGGGTTATGAACAGCCCCAGCATTTT. Translating it yields CAITRGYEQPQHF.

In the case of this clone: This same CDR3 is encoded by further DNA sequences in the sample. V and J are TRBV28 and TRBJ1-2; 7 positions agree with TRBD1. The CDR3 is made up of 12 amino acids. The V gene end was trimmed by 4 bases and the J gene end by 8 bases; junction bases not matched to a gene: 4. Germline loops: CDR1 MDHEN, CDR2 SYDVKM. The CDR3 sequence is CASSSTGSGYTF. The CDR3 DNA is TGTGCCAGCAGTTCGACAGGGTCCGGCTACACCTTC.

This clone has more than one count but fewer than ten. The chain combines TRBV7-2 with TRBJ2-5; 9 bases match TRBD1. Germline trimming cut 5 bases from V and 9 bases from J; bases unmatched to any gene: 16. Germline V lookup: CDR1 SGHTA, CDR2 FQGNSA. This CDR3 is built from 16 residues. CDR3 region: CASSPVAGTGKGPQYF. DNA for the CDR3: TGTGCCAGCAGCCCCGTTGCCGGGACAGGGAAGGGACCCCAGTACTTC.

A single count supports this clone. The rearrangement links TRBV7-2 to TRBJ1-2; the D gene is possibly TRBD1 (6 bases). Germline CDR1 reads SGHTA; CDR2 reads FQGNSA. The CDR3 is made up of 15 amino acids. Trimming took 8 bases from V and 0 from J, leaving 16 bases between them. The CDR3 reads CASSAPGDANYGYTF. In DNA, the CDR3 is TGTGCCAGCTCCGCACCAGGGGATGCTAACTATGGCTACACCTTC.

The rearrangement links TRBV11-2 to TRBJ2-2; TRBD1 aligns across 7 bases. This CDR3 spans 16 amino acids. Trimming at V came to 1 base and at J to 4 bases, leaving 6 bases not matched to a gene. Germline V CDR1 and CDR2: SGHAT, FQNNGV. CDR3 in DNA: TGTGCCAGCAGCTTAGTCGGGTCAGGGGGCACCGGGGAGCTGTTTTTT. It specifies CASSLVGSGGTGELFF.

This clone was counted between two and nine times. The rearrangement links TRBV18 to TRBJ2-7; 10 positions match TRBD2. The CDR3 extends over 19 amino acids. Unmatched junction bases numbered 19, after V lost 2 bases and J lost 6 bases. Germline CDR1 is KGHSH and CDR2 is LQKENI. The CDR3 sequence is CASSPRAGGYGAETGEQYF. The CDR3 DNA reads TGTGCCAGCTCACCAAGAGCGGGAGGGTACGGTGCGGAAACTGGCGAGCAGTACTTC.

This clone was counted a single time. The chain recombines TRBV11-2 with TRBJ2-1; TRBD2 might be the D (5 bases). V was pared by 5 bases and J by 7 bases, with 9 bases between. The CDR3 has 12 amino acids. Germline lookup yields CDR1 SGHAT and CDR2 FQNNGV. The CDR3 nucleotides are TGTGCCAGCAGCCCCAGGAGGAATGAGCAGTTCTTC. It encodes CASSPRRNEQFF.

This clone was counted between two and nine times. This rearrangement joins TRBV27 to TRBJ1-2; TRBD1 matches at 10 bases. V dropped 8 bases and J dropped 3; count of bases not matched to a gene: 12. CDR3 length: 16 amino acids. Germline V CDR1 and CDR2: MNHEY, SMNVEV (reference sequence). CDR3 sequence reads: CASAVREDRGDYGYTF. Written as DNA, the CDR3 is TGTGCCAGCGCCGTGAGAGAGGACAGGGGGGACTATGGCTACACCTTC.

This chain connects TRBV14 to TRBJ2-3; D perhaps matches TRBD1 (6 bases). Trimming took 4 bases from V and 0 from J, leaving 11 bases between them. Germline V gene data show CDR1 as SGHDN and CDR2 as FVKESK. This CDR3 contains 15 residues. CDR3 loop: CASSREQGSTDTQYF. Written as DNA, the CDR3 is TGTGCCAGCAGCCGCGAACAGGGAAGCACAGATACGCAGTATTTT.

This clone was counted a few times. The chain has TRBV29-1 and TRBJ2-3; D might be TRBD2 (6 bases). The CDR3 extends over 13 amino acids. V was pared by 5 bases and J by 1 base, with 10 bases between. Germline values: CDR1 SQVTM, CDR2 ANQGSEA. CDR3 sequence reads: CSVMEGGTDTQYF. For the CDR3, the DNA is TGCAGCGTTATGGAGGGAGGCACAGATACGCAGTATTTT.

This clone came up a few times. Other DNA sequences in this sample translate to the same CDR3. As DNA, the CDR3 is TGTGCCAGCAGTTACTCCTTCCAAGAGACCCAGTACTTC. Protein sequence: CASSYSFQETQYF. The genes are TRBV6-5 and TRBJ2-5, with no clear D. V lost 0 bases and J lost 1, with 3 bases in between. The CDR3 loop spans 13 amino acids. Germline V gives CDR1 MNHEY, CDR2 SVGAGI.

The chain employs TRBV7-6 and TRBJ2-1; D is unresolved. The CDR3 is made up of 13 amino acids. V lost 5 bases, J lost 1 base, and 6 bases lay in between. In germline, CDR1 is SGHVS, CDR2 FNYEAQ. CDR3: CASSQSSYNEQFF. DNA for the CDR3: TGTGCCAGCAGCCAGAGTTCCTACAATGAGCAGTTCTTC.

This clone has just a few counts. This chain uses TRBV9 with TRBJ2-7, with D perhaps TRBD1 or TRBD2 (5 bases each). V gave up 1 base and J gave up 0 bases, with 14 bases separating them. Germline values: CDR1 SGDLS, CDR2 YYNGEE. The CDR3 is 16 amino acids. CDR3 sequence: CASSVTGTESSYEQYF. The DNA of the CDR3 is TGTGCCAGCAGCGTAACCGGGACGGAGAGCTCCTACGAGCAGTACTTC.

This chain links TRBV5-1 with TRBJ2-1; a possible D gene is TRBD2 (5 bases). V shed 4 bases and J shed 0 bases, with 11 bases lying between them. In germline, CDR1 is SGHRS, CDR2 YFSETQ. The length of the CDR3 is 15 residues. The CDR3 region has the DNA TGCGCCAGCAGCCGAGGGCCCGGCTCCTACAATGAGCAGTTCTTC. The encoded protein is CASSRGPGSYNEQFF.

The rearrangement uses TRBV7-9 and TRBJ1-1; 9 bases match TRBD1. Per the germline V gene, CDR1 is SEHNR and CDR2 is FQNEAQ (reference sequence). The CDR3 runs 13 residues. Trimming at V came to 4 bases and at J to 11 bases, leaving 8 bases not matched to a gene. Here the CDR3 reads CASSSGQGRRAFF. CDR3 sequence (DNA): TGTGCCAGCAGCTCGGGACAGGGAAGGAGGGCTTTCTTT.

This clone was found a few times. Other DNA variants within this sample encode the same CDR3. The chain joins TRBV18 to TRBJ2-1, with D tentatively TRBD2 (5 bases). V lost 3 bases and J lost 6, with 9 bases in between. CDR1 KGHSH and CDR2 LQKENI come from the germline V gene. The CDR3 is made up of 13 amino acids. The CDR3, as DNA: TGTGCCAGCTCACCCGGACTTTCCAATGAGCAGTTCTTC. Residues: CASSPGLSNEQFF. Full variable domain (remainder filled in from reference TRBV18 and TRBJ2-1): NAGVMQNPRHLVRRRGQEARLRCSPMKGHSHVYWYRQLPEEGLKFMVYLQKENIIDESGMPKERFSAEFPKEGPSILRIQQVVRGDSAAYFCASSPGLSNEQFFGPGTRLTVL.

The chain is built from TRBV25-1 and TRBJ2-5, with D hard to call. Germline V gene sequence: CDR1 MGHDK, CDR2 SYGVNS. The CDR3 sequence is 13 residues long. V was cut by 8 bases and J by 2 bases, with 12 bases left in between. The CDR3 sequence is CASGLRRQETQYF. The CDR3 nucleotides are TGTGCCAGCGGTTTAAGGCGTCAAGAGACCCAGTACTTC.

This clone has more than one count but fewer than ten. The chain uses TRBV28 and TRBJ2-1; unclear D gene. This CDR3 is 13 amino acids long. From germline, CDR1 is MDHEN and CDR2 SYDVKM. Trimming stripped 7 bases from V and 0 bases from J, with 7 bases between. DNA for the CDR3: TGTGCCAGCACCCTAGGCTCCTACAATGAGCAGTTCTTC. It yields the protein CASTLGSYNEQFF.

The chain joins TRBV6-6 to TRBJ2-2; D is ambiguous. The germline CDR1 and CDR2 sequences are MNHNY and SVGAGI (reference sequence). V was trimmed by 6 bases and J by 1 base, leaving 15 bases between them. This CDR3 comprises 16 residues. The DNA of the CDR3 is TGTGCCAGCAGCCCAGTCCGAGCGATGAACACCGGGGAGCTGTTTTTT. Encoded protein: CASSPVRAMNTGELFF.

This clone was picked up a small number of times. The chain joins TRBV6-5 to TRBJ1-2; 12 bases fit TRBD1. CDR1 is MNHEY, CDR2 SVGAGI, per germline. The CDR3 has 15 amino acids. With V trimmed by 5 bases and J by 5 bases, 6 bases remained unmatched. This CDR3 reads CASSGPGQGAYGYTF. As DNA, the CDR3 is TGTGCCAGCAGTGGACCGGGACAGGGGGCTTATGGCTACACCTTC.

The chain joins TRBV5-1 to TRBJ2-4; TRBD1 might be the D (6 bases). This CDR3 is 14 amino acids long. Germline loops: CDR1 SGHRS, CDR2 YFSETQ. V was cut by 3 bases and J by 8 bases, with 15 bases left in between. Here the CDR3 reads CASSSDTGFDIQYF. CDR3 sequence (DNA): TGCGCCAGCAGCTCCGATACAGGGTTTGACATTCAGTACTTC. Using reference TRBV5-1 and TRBJ2-4 for the parts outside the CDR3, the full variable domain is KAGVTQTPRYLIKTRGQQVTLSCSPISGHRSVSWYQQTPGQGLQFLFEYFSETQRNKGNFPGRFSGRQFSNSRSEMNVSTLELGDSALYLCASSSDTGFDIQYFGAGTRLSVL.

This chain links TRBV5-1 with TRBJ2-1; 15 nucleotides line up with TRBD2. Germline V CDR1 and CDR2: SGHRS, YFSETQ. Trimming removed 4 bases from V and 7 bases from J; junction bases left unmatched: 6. This CDR3 region has 16 residues. CDR3 DNA sequence: TGCGCCAGCAGCGTGGCCGGGACTAGCGGGAGGAATGAGCAGTTCTTC. This gives the protein CASSVAGTSGRNEQFF.

This clone was observed a few times. The J gene is TRBJ2-3, the V gene TRBV6-5, with D tentatively TRBD2 (6 bases). Looked up from germline, CDR1 is MNHEY and CDR2 is SVGAGI. Trimming shortened V by 0 bases and J by 0 bases, and 10 bases separated the two germline ends. The CDR3 covers 16 residues. The CDR3, as DNA: TGTGCCAGCAGTTACTCGCGGGGTTCTAGCACAGATACGCAGTATTTT. Amino acid sequence: CASSYSRGSSTDTQYF.